The clone carrying this TCR beta chain was counted only a few times. Its antigen is unknown. The study left out patients who had uncontrolled infection, other autoimmune disease, pregnancy or lactation. The sample comes from a study of T cells in Graves' hyperthyroidism and ophthalmopathy. Study-level results: Model output signaled ophthalmopathy a median about 6.3 months ahead of onset.

CDR3 length: 16 amino acids. With 6 bases removed from V and 6 bases from J, the gap between germline ends came to 23 bases. Germline CDR1 PRHDT, CDR2 FYEKMQ (reference sequence). RNA transcripts gave rise to amplified TCR beta CDR3 regions. The TCR CDR3 first-round RT-PCR relied on the HTBI primer set. TCRdb used MiXCR to reprocess the multiplex PCR reads, holding one entry per CDR3 protein. The table has around 380,000 distinct CDR3 sequences, roughly 13% seen once; the top ten hold around 21%. The V and J genes are TRBV13 and TRBJ1-2, with a possible D match to TRBD1 (6 bases). Sequencing was performed on blood. The clonotype originates from a man aged 25 to 40 with Graves' hyperthyroidism that later progressed to Graves' ophthalmopathy. In DNA, the CDR3 is TGTGCCAGCAGGGGACGGGGACACCCACAGGAAGATGGCTACACCTTC. Translated, it gives CASRGRGHPQEDGYTF.